The next 30 T cell receptor beta chains were all read from a single sample in a study of cytomegalovirus exposure and HLA in healthy donors. With 60 Vbeta and 13 Jbeta primers, the PCR was carried out. The repertoire was sequenced with immunoSEQ multiplex PCR; TCRdb's copy has only in-frame clones and lacks some. The profile shows around 88,000 clones, approximately 72% of them singletons. Sequencing was done on a sample of PBMCs. These receptors all come from a woman aged 40 to 50 in good health and CMV-seropositive.

This clone turned up a few times. V is TRBV6-6 and J is TRBJ1-1; 7 bases align to TRBD1. Trimming cost V 6 bases and J 6 bases; bases outside gene matches: 4. In germline, CDR1 is MNHNY, CDR2 SVGAGI (reference sequence). The CDR3 has 12 amino acids. The CDR3 DNA sequence: TGTGCCAGCAGGACAGGGACGCCTGAAGCTTTCTTT. Residues: CASRTGTPEAFF.

This chain joins TRBV19 and TRBJ1-2; 7 bases line up with TRBD1. The germline V gene has CDR1 LNHDA and CDR2 SQIVND (reference sequence). V lost 7 bases and J lost 14; bases outside the gene matches: 16. The CDR3 is made up of 13 amino acids. The chain's CDR3 is CASTTGQVIKFTF. Here the CDR3 DNA reads TGTGCCAGTACTACCGGACAGGTCATCAAGTTTACCTTC. The full variable domain, completed using reference TRBV19 and TRBJ1-2, is DGGITQSPKYLFRKEGQNVTLSCEQNLNHDAMYWYRQDPGQGLRLIYYSQIVNDFQKGDIAEGYSVSREKKESFPLTVTSAQKNPTAFYLCASTTGQVIKFTFGSGTRLTVV.

In its sample, this clone is medium-sized (0.01 to 0.1%). This chain links TRBV5-6 with TRBJ2-3; the match to TRBD2 covers 16 bases. CDR3 length equals 18 residues. Germline-derived CDR1 and CDR2 are SGHDT and YYEEEE. J lost 2 bases, V lost 3 bases, and 6 bases had no gene match. This CDR3 is CASSSKGLAGGNTDTQYF. DNA of the CDR3: TGTGCCAGCAGCTCCAAGGGACTAGCGGGAGGGAACACAGATACGCAGTATTTT.

This chain's CDR3 is CASSLVAGGTGEQYF. The DNA for the CDR3 is TGCGCCAGCAGCTTGGTGGCAGGGGGCACGGGCGAGCAGTACTTC. J is TRBJ2-7 and V is TRBV5-1, with 8 bases aligning to TRBD1. The length of the CDR3 is 15 residues. With 0 bases clipped from V and 6 bases from J, the junction kept 8 bases outside the gene matches. Looked up from germline, CDR1 is SGHRS and CDR2 is YFSETQ.

V usage is TRBV6-1 and J usage is TRBJ2-5; tentatively, D is TRBD2 (5 bases). The CDR3 length is 15 residues. Per germline, CDR1 MNHNS and CDR2 SASEGT. Trimming shortened V by 1 base and J by 5 bases, and 14 bases separated the two germline ends. The CDR3 loop reads CASSEERTPGETQYF. In DNA form, the CDR3 reads TGTGCCAGCAGTGAAGAAAGAACCCCGGGGGAGACCCAGTACTTC.

The chain is built from TRBV6-5 and TRBJ1-2; TRBD1 is a possible D gene (6 bases). The CDR3 loop spans 15 amino acids. Germline CDR1 is MNHEY and CDR2 is SVGAGI. Trimming pared 2 bases from V and 2 bases from J, leaving 12 bases between. The CDR3 sequence is CASSYTHRVNYGYTF. CDR3 coding DNA: TGTGCCAGCAGTTACACTCACAGGGTGAACTATGGCTACACCTTC.

About this clone itself: Other nucleotide sequences in the sample specify the same CDR3. In DNA, the CDR3 is TGTGCCTGGAGTGTACATCAGACAGGGGGCGGTGGCTACACCTTC. Residues: CAWSVHQTGGGGYTF. This chain connects TRBV30 to TRBJ1-2; TRBD1 matches at 10 bases. Germline V CDR1 and CDR2: GTSNPN, SVGIG (reference sequence). Trimming took 0 bases from V and 7 from J; bases not matched to a gene: 8. This CDR3 is 15 amino acids long.

Turning to this clone: The junction departs from the called germline gene at one end, perhaps through a read error. The rearrangement uses TRBV2 and TRBJ2-5; 7 bases map to TRBD2. Germline V gene lookup returns CDR1 SNHLY and CDR2 FYNNEI. The CDR3 has 13 amino acids. CDR3 amino acids: CASSRQRGAPMDF. The CDR3 DNA follows: TGTGCCAGCAGTCGACAGCGGGGTGCCCCGATGGACTTC.

This chain links TRBV5-1 with TRBJ2-1; unclear D gene. Looked up from germline, CDR1 is SGHRS and CDR2 is YFSETQ. V shed 0 bases and J shed 10 bases, with 17 bases lying between them. The CDR3 extends over 15 amino acids. CDR3 protein: CASSLAITGSWEQFF. Here the CDR3 DNA reads TGCGCCAGCAGCTTGGCTATAACGGGTAGTTGGGAGCAGTTCTTC.

The chain joins TRBV5-6 to TRBJ2-5, with TRBD2 as a possible D gene (6 bases). The end of the DNA aligns better with TRBJ2-7, so the J call may be wrong. CDR3 length equals 13 residues. The germline gives CDR1 SGHDT, CDR2 YYEEEE. CDR3 protein: CASSPVGGYEQYF. CDR3 sequence (DNA): TGTGCCAGCAGCCCTGTCGGGGGATACGAGCAGTACTTC.

V is TRBV14 and J is TRBJ2-5; D gene uncertain. The V gene lost 2 bases and the J gene lost 2 bases, with 3 bases spanning the gap. Germline assignment: CDR1 SGHDN and CDR2 FVKESK. The CDR3 covers 12 residues. CDR3 residues: CASSQRQETQYF. CDR3 nucleotides: TGTGCCAGCAGCCAACGGCAAGAGACCCAGTACTTC.

This clone appeared a few times. The chain recombines TRBV5-1 with TRBJ2-3; D might be TRBD1 (5 bases). V dropped 2 bases and J dropped 3 bases, with 13 bases sitting between them. The length of the CDR3 is 15 residues. The V gene's germline CDR1 is SGHRS and CDR2 YFSETQ. The DNA for the CDR3 is TGCGCCAGCAGCTTTAACCCAGGGTCTACAGATACGCAGTATTTT. Encoded protein: CASSFNPGSTDTQYF.

V gene TRBV20-1 combines with J gene TRBJ2-4; unclear D gene. Germline V CDR1 and CDR2: DFQATT, SNEGSKA (reference sequence). The ends were cut back, 0 bases at V and 8 bases at J, with 5 bases in the middle. The CDR3 is 11 residues long. CDR3 residues: CSARDRDIQYF. The CDR3, as DNA: TGCAGTGCTAGAGATAGAGACATTCAGTACTTC.

This chain uses TRBV4-1 with TRBJ2-7; 10 nucleotides line up with TRBD2. Trimming cost V 6 bases and J 2 bases; bases outside gene matches: 4. CDR1 MGHRA and CDR2 YSYEKL come from the germline V gene. The CDR3 extends over 14 amino acids. Here the CDR3 reads CASSLAGATYEQYF. In DNA, the CDR3 is TGCGCCAGCAGTCTAGCGGGAGCGACCTACGAGCAGTACTTC.

The chain uses TRBV5-1 and TRBJ1-1; possible D gene TRBD1, 6 bases. The CDR3 sequence is 14 residues long. Germline V gene sequence: CDR1 SGHRS, CDR2 YFSETQ. The V gene lost 2 bases and the J gene lost 5 bases, with 13 bases spanning the gap. Here the CDR3 DNA reads TGCGCCAGCAGCTTTCAAGGGGGAGGGACTGAAGCTTTCTTT. Its translation: CASSFQGGGTEAFF.

Notes on this clone: Other DNA sequences from this sample encode an identical CDR3 as well. The rearrangement links TRBV7-2 to TRBJ1-1; D might be TRBD1 (6 bases). Looked up from germline, CDR1 is SGHTA and CDR2 is FQGNSA. This CDR3 is built from 13 residues. Trimming took 5 bases from V and 5 from J, leaving 12 bases between them. This CDR3 is CASSPYRETEAFF. Here the CDR3 DNA reads TGTGCCAGCAGCCCCTACAGGGAAACTGAAGCTTTCTTT.

In this sample, this clone turned up once. V gene TRBV13 combines with J gene TRBJ1-3; D is unresolved. The CDR3 covers 12 residues. Germline-derived CDR1 and CDR2 are PRHDT and FYEKMQ (reference sequence). V lost 10 bases and J lost 7, with 14 bases in between. The CDR3 spells CATRGVRNTIYF. In DNA form, the CDR3 reads TGTGCCACCCGCGGAGTTAGGAACACCATATATTTT.

This chain uses TRBV6-5 with TRBJ2-3; 11 bases are a match to TRBD2. Trimming took 6 bases from V and 0 from J; bases not matched to a gene: 2. This CDR3 is 15 amino acids long. Germline V lookup: CDR1 MNHEY, CDR2 SVGAGI. The CDR3 region has the DNA TGTGCCAGCAGGAGGACTAGCGGGAGCACAGATACGCAGTATTTT. This sequence encodes CASRRTSGSTDTQYF.

The J gene is TRBJ2-2, the V gene TRBV7-9; 7 bases are a match to TRBD2. With 5 bases clipped from V and 1 base from J, the junction kept 4 bases outside the gene matches. Germline lookup yields CDR1 SEHNR and CDR2 FQNEAQ (reference sequence). This CDR3 has 15 amino acids. The CDR3 DNA is TGTGCCAGCAGCCGGACTAGGGGGAACACCGGGGAGCTGTTTTTT. Its protein is CASSRTRGNTGELFF.

The chain recombines TRBV28 with TRBJ2-5; D not certain. Germline lookup yields CDR1 MDHEN and CDR2 SYDVKM. Between the trimmed V and J ends, which lost 1 base and 2 bases, there was a span of 8 bases. The CDR3 is 14 amino acids. CDR3: CASSLYGSQETQYF. In DNA, the CDR3 is TGTGCCAGCAGTTTATATGGCAGTCAAGAGACCCAGTACTTC.

The V and J genes are TRBV14 and TRBJ2-7, with TRBD2 identical over 8 bases. This CDR3 contains 13 residues. V lost 3 bases, J lost 2 bases, and 0 bases stayed unmatched. Germline CDR1 is SGHDN and CDR2 is FVKESK. The CDR3 nucleotides read TGTGCCAGCAGCCATAGCGGGACCTACGAGCAGTACTTC. Translation: CASSHSGTYEQYF.

This chain connects TRBV5-1 to TRBJ2-3, with 8 bases aligning to TRBD1. J gave up 2 bases and V 1 base, and 12 bases lay outside the gene matches. In germline, CDR1 is SGHRS, CDR2 YFSETQ. The CDR3 covers 18 residues. The CDR3 loop reads CASSLTGTGGKTTDTQYF. In DNA, the CDR3 is TGCGCCAGCAGCTTGACCGGGACAGGCGGAAAGACCACAGATACGCAGTATTTT.

The table lists this clone with a count of one. The chain employs TRBV19 and TRBJ1-4; TRBD1 is a possible D gene (6 bases). The V end was cut by 8 bases, the J end by 1 base, with 8 bases between. CDR3 length: 13 amino acids. Germline CDR1 reads LNHDA; CDR2 reads SQIVND (reference sequence). The DNA of the CDR3 is TGTGCCAGTGCCAGGGGAACTAATGAAAAACTGTTTTTT. It codes for CASARGTNEKLFF.

This rearrangement joins TRBV2 to TRBJ2-1; weak D call: TRBD2 (7 bases). Germline V gene data show CDR1 as SNHLY and CDR2 as FYNNEI. V gave up 8 bases and J gave up 11 bases, with 25 bases separating them. The CDR3 runs to 15 residues. CDR3 loop: CASPKPRDPGGQQFF. The CDR3 DNA reads TGTGCCAGCCCCAAACCCCGGGACCCGGGGGGCCAGCAGTTCTTC.

The CDR3 DNA reads as TGTGCCAGCAGTTTATCTAGCGGAGTCTCCTACGAGCAGTACTTC. Protein product: CASSLSSGVSYEQYF. J is TRBJ2-7 and V is TRBV6-5, with 7 bases identical to TRBD2. In germline, CDR1 is MNHEY, CDR2 SVGAGI. The CDR3 is 15 amino acids. Trimming took 4 bases from V and 0 from J; bases not matched to a gene: 6.

With respect to this clone: Sequence at one end of the junction differs from germline and may be a read error. The V gene is TRBV7-9, the J gene TRBJ1-2, with 8 bases aligning to TRBD1. Looked up from germline, CDR1 is SEHNR and CDR2 is FQNEAQ (reference sequence). The CDR3 sequence is 14 residues long. CDR3 nucleotides: TGTGCCAGCAGCTTAGCCATGGACAGGGATGGCTACACCTTT. Its translation: CASSLAMDRDGYTF.

The gene calls are TRBV5-1 and TRBJ1-2, with 7 bases identical to TRBD1. Germline V lookup: CDR1 SGHRS, CDR2 YFSETQ. The CDR3 totals 14 residues. J gave up 3 bases and V 3 bases, and 5 bases lay outside the gene matches. The CDR3 protein is CASSSVTGDYGYTF. In DNA form, the CDR3 reads TGCGCCAGCAGCTCGGTCACAGGGGACTATGGCTACACCTTC.

The chain couples TRBV30 to TRBJ1-5, with D possibly TRBD1 on 6 matching bases. CDR3 length: 15 residues. Germline V gene lookup returns CDR1 GTSNPN and CDR2 SVGIG (reference sequence). The germline V and J ends were trimmed by 3 bases and 0 bases, with 12 bases remaining between them. The CDR3 DNA sequence: TGTGCCTGGAGCCCCACAGGGCCTAGCAATCAGCCCCAGCATTTT. Its translation is CAWSPTGPSNQPQHF.

The chain uses TRBV11-3 and TRBJ2-1; TRBD2 matches 8 bases. Germline CDR1 reads SGHNT; CDR2 reads YENEEA. CDR3 length equals 15 residues. Unmatched junction bases numbered 3, after V lost 1 base and J lost 4 bases. The CDR3 spells CASSLVGRAYNEQFF. In DNA form, the CDR3 reads TGTGCCAGCAGCTTAGTCGGGAGGGCTTACAATGAGCAGTTCTTC.

This clone showed up just a few times. The rearrangement links TRBV6-1 to TRBJ2-5, with 11 bases lining up with TRBD2. The V segment lost 8 bases and the J segment 4 bases; nucleotides outside the gene matches: 3. Germline values: CDR1 MNHNS, CDR2 SASEGT. This CDR3 comprises 13 residues. CDR3 sequence reads: CASGLAGTETQYF. The CDR3 DNA reads TGTGCCAGCGGACTAGCGGGCACAGAGACCCAGTACTTC.